This TCR beta chain was sequenced during a study of blood T cell repertoires in COVID-19. On the study more broadly: COVID-19 samples, acute and convalescent, were from the United States, Italy and Spain. PBMCs, B-cell-depleted T cells, or T cells were the source of the cDNA or gDNA that made up the material.

Per the original data handling: Reference gene primer amplification yielded estimated nucleated cell counts. Only in-frame clones appear in the TCRdb table, and some are missing; sequencing was by immunoSEQ multiplex PCR. V, J and clone size are those of that table, while D and trimming were read from the DNA. Among 140,000 to 150,000 clones listed, more than 65% were seen once. This receptor was obtained from a man aged 55 to 70 with active or convalescent COVID-19. Sample: peripheral blood.

The CDR3 protein is CASSLTSGESYNEQFF. The CDR3 DNA reads TGTGCCAGCAGCTTAACCAGCGGGGAATCCTACAATGAGCAGTTCTTC. The chain uses TRBV7-2 and TRBJ2-1; 7 bases map to TRBD2. Trimming took 2 bases from V and 1 from J; bases not matched to a gene: 5. Germline V gene data show CDR1 as SGHTA and CDR2 as FQGNSA. The CDR3 loop spans 16 amino acids.